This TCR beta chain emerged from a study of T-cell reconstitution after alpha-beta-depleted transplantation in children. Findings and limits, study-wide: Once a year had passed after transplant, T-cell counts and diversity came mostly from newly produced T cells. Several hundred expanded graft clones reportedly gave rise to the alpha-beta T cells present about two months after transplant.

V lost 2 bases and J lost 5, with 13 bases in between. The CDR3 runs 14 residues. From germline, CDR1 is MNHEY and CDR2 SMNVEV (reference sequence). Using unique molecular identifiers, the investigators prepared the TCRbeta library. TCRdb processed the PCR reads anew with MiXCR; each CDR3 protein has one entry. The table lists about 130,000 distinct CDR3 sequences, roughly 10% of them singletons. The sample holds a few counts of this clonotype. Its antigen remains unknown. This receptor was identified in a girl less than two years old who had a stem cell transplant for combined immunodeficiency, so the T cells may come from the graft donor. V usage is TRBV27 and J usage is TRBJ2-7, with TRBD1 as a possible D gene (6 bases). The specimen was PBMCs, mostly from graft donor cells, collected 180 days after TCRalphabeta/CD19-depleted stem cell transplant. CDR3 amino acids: CASSLGQGNHEQYF. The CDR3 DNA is TGTGCCAGCAGTTTAGGGCAGGGGAACCACGAGCAGTACTTC.